These 17 T cell receptor beta chains were sequenced from one sample in a study of CD8 T cells in Susac syndrome. RNA amounts of about 0.5 to 1 ug underwent reverse transcription with random hexamers. TCRdb independently ran MiXCR on the immunoSEQ multiplex PCR reads; one entry per CDR3 protein. This table has about 210,000 distinct CDR3 sequences, about 96% appearing once. Input material: CD4+ T cells from PBMCs. The source is a human donor with multiple sclerosis.

This chain uses TRBV29-1 with TRBJ1-2; D might be TRBD1 (6 bases). The CDR3 is 11 amino acids. Germline V lookup: CDR1 SQVTM, CDR2 ANQGSEA. Trimming took 4 bases from V and 10 from J, leaving 13 bases between them. The CDR3 protein is CSVATLGAYTF. For the CDR3, the DNA is TGCAGCGTTGCTACATTGGGGGCCTACACCTTC.

V is TRBV20-1 and J is TRBJ1-2, with 8 nucleotides matching TRBD1. The CDR3 totals 15 residues. V lost 2 bases to trimming and J lost 1 base; unmatched junction nucleotides: 6. The germline CDR1 and CDR2 sequences are DFQATT and SNEGSKA (reference sequence). The chain's CDR3 is CSARPPGQGNYGYTF. In DNA form, the CDR3 reads TGCAGTGCTAGACCCCCCGGACAGGGTAACTATGGCTACACCTTC.

The chain couples TRBV20-1 to TRBJ2-3; D is unclear. The CDR3 has 13 residues. V was pared by 0 bases and J by 2 bases, with 6 bases between. Germline V gene data show CDR1 as DFQATT and CDR2 as SNEGSKA (reference sequence). The CDR3 DNA reads TGCAGTGCTAGAGATCGGATCACAGATACGCAGTATTTT. Protein sequence: CSARDRITDTQYF.

V usage is TRBV5-1 and J usage is TRBJ2-1; D gene uncertain. The CDR3 extends over 13 amino acids. Germline-derived CDR1 and CDR2 are SGHRS and YFSETQ. Between the trimmed V and J ends, which lost 5 bases and 8 bases, there was a span of 14 bases. The CDR3, as DNA: TGCGCCAGCAGTCTCCTGACCACGGATGAGCAGTTCTTC. Encoded protein: CASSLLTTDEQFF.

This rearrangement joins TRBV2 to TRBJ2-5; D possibly matches TRBD1 or TRBD2 (5 bases each). V was cut by 7 bases and J by 7 bases, with 16 bases left in between. Germline CDR1 SNHLY, CDR2 FYNNEI. This CDR3 spans 13 amino acids. The DNA for the CDR3 is TGTGCCAGCACCTCCGGGACCGGCGGGACCCAGTACTTC. Translating it yields CASTSGTGGTQYF. Supplemented by reference TRBV2 and TRBJ2-5, the full variable domain reads EPEVTQTPSHQVTQMGQEVILRCVPISNHLYFYWYRQILGQKVEFLVSFYNNEISEKSEIFDDQFSVERPDGSNFTLKIRSTKLEDSAMYFCASTSGTGGTQYFGPGTRLLVL.

This clonotype was seen only a few times. The chain couples TRBV6-5 to TRBJ1-1, with 7 positions matching TRBD1. V lost 3 bases, J lost 8 bases, and 15 bases stayed unmatched. The CDR3 is made up of 16 amino acids. The germline CDR1 and CDR2 sequences are MNHEY and SVGAGI. The CDR3, as DNA: TGTGCCAGCAGTTATCGTAGGGGGCCGGATTTTGAAGAAGCTTTCTTT. It codes for CASSYRRGPDFEEAFF.

V is TRBV18 and J is TRBJ2-5, with D hard to call. The germline CDR1 and CDR2 sequences are KGHSH and LQKENI. The CDR3 sequence is 15 residues long. Trimming took off 3 bases at V and 4 bases at J, with 15 bases between the two ends. The CDR3, as DNA: TGTGCCAGCTCACCTTCCGCCTGGGTGGGAGAGACCCAGTACTTC. As protein: CASSPSAWVGETQYF.

The chain joins TRBV15 to TRBJ1-4; D unclear. From germline, CDR1 is LNHNV and CDR2 YYDKDF (reference sequence). Deletions cut 1 base from V and 3 bases from J, with 6 bases between. The CDR3 runs to 14 residues. The CDR3 here is CATSRAGANEKLFF. The CDR3 region has the DNA TGTGCCACCAGCAGAGCCGGGGCTAATGAAAAACTGTTTTTT.

V usage is TRBV7-9 and J usage is TRBJ1-4; D remains unclear. The CDR3 runs 13 residues. The V gene lost 5 bases and the J gene lost 7 bases, with 11 bases spanning the gap. Germline CDR1 reads SEHNR; CDR2 reads FQNEAQ (reference sequence). CDR3 DNA sequence: TGTGCCAGCAGCCGTTCCCAGGTTGAAAAACTGTTTTTT. It codes for CASSRSQVEKLFF.

The J gene is TRBJ1-3, the V gene TRBV9; no definite D call. The germline V gene encodes CDR1 SGDLS and CDR2 YYNGEE. The CDR3 contains 15 residues. V lost 0 bases and J 2 bases, leaving 9 bases between the germline ends. CDR3 in amino acids: CASSVDPRTGNTIYF. CDR3 in DNA: TGTGCCAGCAGCGTAGACCCCCGGACTGGAAACACCATATATTTT.

The chain has TRBV20-1 and TRBJ2-7; TRBD2 matches 11 bases. V dropped 5 bases and J dropped 3; count of bases not matched to a gene: 3. The CDR3 totals 13 residues. The germline V gene has CDR1 DFQATT and CDR2 SNEGSKA (reference sequence). The DNA of the CDR3 is TGCAGTGCTCTACTAGCGGGAGTCTACGAGCAGTACTTC. This codes for CSALLAGVYEQYF.

The V call is TRBV9, the J call TRBJ2-2, with D perhaps TRBD1 (7 bases). Per the germline V gene, CDR1 is SGDLS and CDR2 is YYNGEE. Trimming stripped 2 bases from V and 5 bases from J, with 10 bases between. The CDR3 contains 14 residues. The CDR3 loop reads CASSVGGQTGELFF. The CDR3 region has the DNA TGTGCCAGCAGCGTCGGGGGACAGACCGGGGAGCTGTTTTTT.

The V and J genes are TRBV7-2 and TRBJ1-2; D is uncertain. The germline CDR1 and CDR2 sequences are SGHTA and FQGNSA. The CDR3 has 11 residues. Trimming cost V 5 bases and J 9 bases, with 10 bases left between them. The DNA for the CDR3 is TGTGCCAGCAGCGCGCGATTTAGCTACACCTTC. It is translated as CASSARFSYTF. Using reference TRBV7-2 and TRBJ1-2 for the parts outside the CDR3, the full variable domain is GAGVSQSPSNKVTEKGKDVELRCDPISGHTALYWYRQSLGQGLEFLIYFQGNSAPDKSGLPSDRFSAERTGGSVSTLTIQRTQQEDSAVYLCASSARFSYTFGSGTRLTVV.

The rearrangement uses TRBV30 and TRBJ1-1, with D tentatively TRBD1 (5 bases). The CDR3 runs to 15 residues. Looked up from germline, CDR1 is GTSNPN and CDR2 is SVGIG (reference sequence). The V and J ends lost 0 bases and 3 bases respectively, with 14 bases between them. DNA for the CDR3: TGTGCCTGGAGTGTATGGGGCGGCGGGGACACTGAAGCTTTCTTT. This codes for CAWSVWGGGDTEAFF.

The genes are TRBV30 and TRBJ2-5; D gene uncertain. V lost 0 bases, J lost 5 bases, and 10 bases lay in between. The CDR3 length is 13 residues. CDR1 is GTSNPN and CDR2 is SVGIG in the germline V gene (reference sequence). CDR3 DNA sequence: TGTGCCTGGAGTGTACGGTGGCTTGAGACCCAGTACTTC. This sequence encodes CAWSVRWLETQYF. The entire variable domain, with the rest obtained from reference TRBV30 and TRBJ2-5, is as follows: SQTIHQWPATLVQPVGSPLSLECTVEGTSNPNLYWYRQAAGRGLQLLFYSVGIGQISSEVPQNLSASRPQDRQFILSSKKLLLSDSGFYLCAWSVRWLETQYFGPGTRLLVL.

The chain has TRBV25-1 and TRBJ2-7; the D is unclear. V was clipped by 0 bases and J by 5 bases, with 8 bases between them. This CDR3 spans 13 amino acids. Germline CDR1 is MGHDK and CDR2 is SYGVNS. The CDR3 loop reads CASSEYYSNEQYF. CDR3 nucleotides: TGTGCCAGCAGTGAATATTACAGCAACGAGCAGTACTTC.

This clonotype was detected once. This sequence joins TRBV29-1 and TRBJ2-2; D might be TRBD1 or TRBD2, each matching 7 bases. This CDR3 contains 13 residues. The V gene lost 4 bases and the J gene lost 6 bases, with 12 bases spanning the gap. From germline, CDR1 is SQVTM and CDR2 ANQGSEA. The CDR3 DNA reads as TGCAGCGTTGCCAGGGGGAGGGCCGGGGAGCTGTTTTTT. As protein: CSVARGRAGELFF.